A selection of T cell receptor beta chains follows, all from one sample in a study of T cells in Graves' hyperthyroidism and ophthalmopathy. TCRdb reanalysed the multiplex PCR reads using MiXCR and keeps one entry per CDR3 protein. Here the sample spans hundreds of thousands of distinct CDR3 sequences, 38% being singletons. Sequencing used blood. All receptors come from a man younger than 35 with Graves' hyperthyroidism. CDR3s include the opening cysteine and the closing phenylalanine or tryptophan. D genes are given only for firm matches. Clone size is stated in some rows and not others, as once, few, many or a class when expanded.

clone size: -; J gene: TRBJ1-2; V gene: TRBV19; D gene: -; CDR3 DNA: TGTGCCAGTAGGACAGCTGGGGCCTTCGGCTACACCTTC; CDR3 protein: CASRTAGAFGYTF
clone size: many; J gene: TRBJ2-2; V gene: TRBV24-1; D gene: -; CDR3 DNA: TGTGCCACCAGTGCGATTGTTAACGGGGAGCTGTTTTTT; CDR3 protein: CATSAIVNGELFF
clone size: -; J gene: TRBJ2-7; V gene: TRBV4-1; D gene: TRBD1; CDR3 DNA: TGCGCCAGCAGCCCGGGACAGATCACCTACGAGCAGTACTTC; CDR3 protein: CASSPGQITYEQYF
clone size: few; J gene: TRBJ1-1; V gene: TRBV5-1; D gene: -; CDR3 DNA: TGTGCCAGTACCCCTTGGGGGAGCACTGAAGCTTTCTTT; CDR3 protein: CASTPWGSTEAFF
clone size: -; J gene: TRBJ1-5; V gene: TRBV19; D gene: -; CDR3 DNA: TGTGCCAGTAGTACCATGGGGGGGGCAGGTCAGCCCCAGCATTTT; CDR3 protein: CASSTMGGAGQPQHF
clone size: many; J gene: TRBJ2-7; V gene: TRBV13; D gene: TRBD1; CDR3 DNA: TGTGCCAGCAGCCTTGGACAGGTAGGGAACGAGCAGTACTTC; CDR3 protein: CASSLGQVGNEQYF
clone size: -; J gene: TRBJ2-7; V gene: TRBV7-9; D gene: TRBD2; CDR3 DNA: TGCGCCAGCAGCCAAGTGACTAGCGGGAGGACCTACGAGCAGTACTTC; CDR3 protein: CASSQVTSGRTYEQYF
clone size: -; J gene: TRBJ2-7; V gene: TRBV7-9; D gene: -; CDR3 DNA: TGTGCCAGCAGCCCCGACGGGACTCTAACCTACGAGCAGTACTTC; CDR3 protein: CASSPDGTLTYEQYF
clone size: many; J gene: TRBJ1-1; V gene: TRBV29-1; D gene: -; CDR3 DNA: TGCAGCAGCAGGACCGGACAGACCCTTAACACTGAAGCTTTCTTT; CDR3 protein: CSSRTGQTLNTEAFF
clone size: many; J gene: TRBJ1-5; V gene: TRBV15; D gene: -; CDR3 DNA: TGTGCCACCAGCAGAGATACTCCAGGGGACCAGCCCCAGCATTTT; CDR3 protein: CATSRDTPGDQPQHF
clone size: -; J gene: TRBJ1-1; V gene: TRBV6-1; D gene: -; CDR3 DNA: TGTGCCAGCAGTGAAACAGGGTGGACCACTGAAGCTTTCTTT; CDR3 protein: CASSETGWTTEAFF
clone size: once; J gene: TRBJ1-4; V gene: TRBV20-1; D gene: -; CDR3 DNA: TGCAGTGCGGTAGGGTCAGCCGAAAAACTGTTTTTT; CDR3 protein: CSAVGSAEKLFF
clone size: many; J gene: TRBJ2-7; V gene: TRBV24-1; D gene: -; CDR3 DNA: TGTGCCACCAGTGGGGGCCACGAGCAGTACTTC; CDR3 protein: CATSGGHEQYF
clone size: -; J gene: TRBJ1-2; V gene: TRBV6-1; D gene: TRBD1; CDR3 DNA: TGTGCCAGCAGCTGGACAGGGGGCGCGGATGGCTACACCTTC; CDR3 protein: CASSWTGGADGYTF
clone size: many; J gene: TRBJ2-2; V gene: TRBV24-1; D gene: -; CDR3 DNA: TGTGCCACCATGCAGGAAGGGGACACCGGGGAGCTGTTTTTT; CDR3 protein: CATMQEGDTGELFF
clone size: many; J gene: TRBJ1-6; V gene: TRBV7-9; D gene: -; CDR3 DNA: TGTGCCAGTAATCGGGACGGCAGTAATTCACCCCTCCACTTT; CDR3 protein: CASNRDGSNSPLHF
clone size: few; J gene: TRBJ2-5; V gene: TRBV25-1; D gene: -; CDR3 DNA: TGTGCCAGCAGTTTATATCCAGGGAAGACCCAGTACTTC; CDR3 protein: CASSLYPGKTQYF
clone size: -; J gene: TRBJ2-7; V gene: TRBV25-1; D gene: -; CDR3 DNA: TGTGCCAGCGGCGATTCACAGGGCGGTTCCTACGAGCAGTACTTC; CDR3 protein: CASGDSQGGSYEQYF
clone size: -; J gene: TRBJ1-1; V gene: TRBV2; D gene: -; CDR3 DNA: TGTGCCAGCAGTGAAGGTCTGGGAGGGTCCACTGAAGCTTTCTTT; CDR3 protein: CASSEGLGGSTEAFF
clone size: few; J gene: TRBJ1-5; V gene: TRBV28; D gene: -; CDR3 DNA: TGTGCCAGCATACAGGTCCCTAGCAATCAGCCCCAGCATTTT; CDR3 protein: CASIQVPSNQPQHF
clone size: -; J gene: TRBJ2-2; V gene: TRBV11-3; D gene: TRBD2; CDR3 DNA: TGTGCCAGCAGCTCGACTAGCGGGCGGGATCCGAACACCGGGGAGCTGTTTTTT; CDR3 protein: CASSSTSGRDPNTGELFF
clone size: -; J gene: TRBJ1-3; V gene: TRBV7-9; D gene: TRBD1; CDR3 DNA: TGTGCCAGCAGCCAATTGGGAGGACAGGCACGTGGAAACACCATATATTTT; CDR3 protein: CASSQLGGQARGNTIYF
clone size: many; J gene: TRBJ1-1; V gene: TRBV7-3; D gene: TRBD1; CDR3 DNA: TGTGCCAGCAGTTCCGGGACAGGGGCGACTGAAGCTTTCTTT; CDR3 protein: CASSSGTGATEAFF
clone size: -; J gene: TRBJ1-6; V gene: TRBV9; D gene: -; CDR3 DNA: TGTGCCAGCAGCCCCCAAGGCACCGTGAAACCTAATTCACCCCTCCACTTT; CDR3 protein: CASSPQGTVKPNSPLHF
clone size: -; J gene: TRBJ1-4; V gene: TRBV12-3/TRBV12-4; D gene: -; CDR3 DNA: TGTGCCAGCAGTTTATGGGGACGCGAAAAACTGTTTTTT; CDR3 protein: CASSLWGREKLFF
clone size: -; J gene: TRBJ1-5; V gene: TRBV5-1; D gene: -; CDR3 DNA: TGCGCCAGCAGCTTGACTTGGGGGGCTAGTCAGCCCCAGCATTTT; CDR3 protein: CASSLTWGASQPQHF
clone size: -; J gene: TRBJ2-5; V gene: TRBV12-3/TRBV12-4; D gene: TRBD2; CDR3 DNA: TGTGCCAGCAGCTATCTAGCGGGAGGAGAGACCCAGTACTTC; CDR3 protein: CASSYLAGGETQYF
clone size: -; J gene: TRBJ2-2; V gene: TRBV19; D gene: TRBD2; CDR3 DNA: TGTGCCAGTAGTTGGGAGGGGCTGTTTTTT; CDR3 protein: CASSWEGLFF
clone size: -; J gene: TRBJ2-7; V gene: TRBV24-1; D gene: TRBD1; CDR3 DNA: TGTGCCACCAGTGCCGGGACAGGGGAGGAGGGCCGGCAGTACTTC; CDR3 protein: CATSAGTGEEGRQYF
clone size: -; J gene: TRBJ1-2; V gene: TRBV5-1; D gene: TRBD1; CDR3 DNA: TGCGCCAGCAGCTCCCCGGCAGGGGGGGAGAATGGCTACACCTTC; CDR3 protein: CASSSPAGGENGYTF
clone size: many; J gene: TRBJ2-7; V gene: TRBV7-6; D gene: -; CDR3 DNA: TGTGCCAGCAGCTTAGTCGGGGAAGGGCAGTACTTC; CDR3 protein: CASSLVGEGQYF
clone size: many; J gene: TRBJ2-7; V gene: TRBV7-3; D gene: -; CDR3 DNA: TGTGCCAGCACCTCGACTAGGGAATCCTACGAGCAGTACTTC; CDR3 protein: CASTSTRESYEQYF
clone size: -; J gene: TRBJ1-2; V gene: TRBV7-6; D gene: -; CDR3 DNA: TGTGCGGCGGGTGGGGTGCCCTATGGCTACACCTTC; CDR3 protein: CAAGGVPYGYTF
clone size: many; J gene: TRBJ1-6; V gene: TRBV4-2; D gene: -; CDR3 DNA: TGTGCCAGCAGTCCAGGGGTGAATTCACCCCTCCACTTT; CDR3 protein: CASSPGVNSPLHF
clone size: -; J gene: TRBJ2-3; V gene: TRBV2; D gene: TRBD2; CDR3 DNA: TGTGCCAGCAGCGGGACTAGCGGGGGTGTCACTAGCACAGATACGCAGTATTTT; CDR3 protein: CASSGTSGGVTSTDTQYF
clone size: few; J gene: TRBJ1-1; V gene: TRBV20-1; D gene: -; CDR3 DNA: TGCAGTGCCAACCCCGCAGACCTGAGAAGCACTGAAGCTTTCTTT; CDR3 protein: CSANPADLRSTEAFF
clone size: -; J gene: TRBJ2-5; V gene: TRBV6-6; D gene: TRBD1; CDR3 DNA: TGTGCCAGCAGCAACCTAATTGACAGGGCGGAGCAGACCCAGTACTTC; CDR3 protein: CASSNLIDRAEQTQYF
clone size: -; J gene: TRBJ2-5; V gene: TRBV11-1; D gene: -; CDR3 DNA: TGTGCCAGCACCACCCTCCCGGACAGTGCAAGCGGGACCCAGTACTTC; CDR3 protein: CASTTLPDSASGTQYF
clone size: few; J gene: TRBJ2-7; V gene: TRBV20-1; D gene: TRBD1; CDR3 DNA: TGCAGTGCTAGAGGCGTCCAGGGGGACTACGAGCAGTACTTC; CDR3 protein: CSARGVQGDYEQYF
clone size: -; J gene: TRBJ1-1; V gene: TRBV10-3; D gene: -; CDR3 DNA: TGTGCCAGCAGTGACGTAGGGATAACTGAAGCTTTCTTT; CDR3 protein: CASSDVGITEAFF
clone size: -; J gene: TRBJ2-7; V gene: TRBV7-2; D gene: -; CDR3 DNA: TGTGCCAGCAGCCAATTCGGCCAGGGTGGAGGCGAGCAGTACTTC; CDR3 protein: CASSQFGQGGGEQYF
clone size: many; J gene: TRBJ1-5; V gene: TRBV25-1; D gene: -; CDR3 DNA: TGTGCCAGCAGTGAGAGGTATAATCAGCCCCAGCATTTT; CDR3 protein: CASSERYNQPQHF
clone size: once; J gene: TRBJ1-5; V gene: TRBV15; D gene: -; CDR3 DNA: TGTGCCACCAGCAGCGTAGGCTTAGACAATCAGCCCCAGCATTTT; CDR3 protein: CATSSVGLDNQPQHF
clone size: few; J gene: TRBJ2-7; V gene: TRBV10-3; D gene: -; CDR3 DNA: TGTGCCACCGCCCGGCACCACTCCTACGAGCAGTACTTC; CDR3 protein: CATARHHSYEQYF
clone size: many; J gene: TRBJ2-2; V gene: TRBV7-9; D gene: -; CDR3 DNA: TGTGCCAGCAGCCTCGGACCCGGGAACACCGGGGAGCTGTTTTTT; CDR3 protein: CASSLGPGNTGELFF